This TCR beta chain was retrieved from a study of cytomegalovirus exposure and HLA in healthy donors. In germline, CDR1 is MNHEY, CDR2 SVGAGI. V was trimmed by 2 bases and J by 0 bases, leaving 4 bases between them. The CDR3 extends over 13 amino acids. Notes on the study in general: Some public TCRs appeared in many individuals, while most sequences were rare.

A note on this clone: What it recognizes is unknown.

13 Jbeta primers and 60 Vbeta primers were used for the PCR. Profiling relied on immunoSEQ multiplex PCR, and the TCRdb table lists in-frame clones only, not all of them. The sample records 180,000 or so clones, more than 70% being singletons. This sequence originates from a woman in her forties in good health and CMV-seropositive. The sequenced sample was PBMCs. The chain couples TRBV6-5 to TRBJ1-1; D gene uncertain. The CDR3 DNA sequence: TGTGCCAGCAGTTACCAGGTGAACACTGAAGCTTTCTTT. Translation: CASSYQVNTEAFF.